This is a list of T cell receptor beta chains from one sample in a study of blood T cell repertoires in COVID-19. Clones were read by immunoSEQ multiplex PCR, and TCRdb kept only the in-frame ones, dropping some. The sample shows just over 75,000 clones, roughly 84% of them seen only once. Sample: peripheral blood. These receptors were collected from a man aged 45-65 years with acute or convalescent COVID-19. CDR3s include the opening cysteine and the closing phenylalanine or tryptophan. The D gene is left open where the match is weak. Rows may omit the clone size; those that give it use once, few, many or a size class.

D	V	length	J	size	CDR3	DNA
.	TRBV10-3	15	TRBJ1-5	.	CAISESDRSNQPQHF	TGTGCCATCAGTGAGTCAGACAGATCCAATCAGCCCCAGCATTTT
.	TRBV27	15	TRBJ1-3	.	CASSPLGGSGNTIYF	TGTGCCAGCAGTCCTCTAGGCGGGTCTGGAAACACCATATATTTT
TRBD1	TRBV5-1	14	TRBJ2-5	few	CASSWGQGQETQYF	TGCGCCAGCAGCTGGGGACAGGGGCAGGAGACCCAGTACTTC
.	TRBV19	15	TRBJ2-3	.	CASMTADSPTDTQYF	TGTGCCAGTATGACAGCCGATTCCCCCACAGATACGCAGTATTTT
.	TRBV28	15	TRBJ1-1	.	CASSLPDRRNTEAFF	TGTGCCAGCAGTTTACCTGACAGAAGAAACACTGAAGCTTTCTTT
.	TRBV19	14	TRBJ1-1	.	CASTRRGKATEAFF	TGTGCCAGTACACGTAGAGGGAAGGCCACTGAAGCTTTCTTT
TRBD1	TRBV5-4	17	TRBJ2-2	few	CASSLAGQGANTGELFF	TGTGCCAGCAGCTTGGCCGGGCAGGGGGCGAACACCGGGGAGCTGTTTTTT
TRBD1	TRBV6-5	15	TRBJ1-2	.	CASKKTGVGNYGYTF	TGTGCCAGCAAAAAAACAGGGGTGGGCAACTATGGCTACACCTTC
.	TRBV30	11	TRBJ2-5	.	CAWSDGETQYF	TGTGCCTGGAGTGACGGGGAGACCCAGTACTTC
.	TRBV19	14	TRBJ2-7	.	CASAQGRSSYEQYF	TGTGCCAGCGCTCAGGGTCGAAGCTCCTACGAGCAGTACTTC
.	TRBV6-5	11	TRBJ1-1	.	CASLLQGKTFF	TGTGCCAGTCTATTACAGGGTAAAACTTTCTTT
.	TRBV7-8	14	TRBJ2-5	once	CASSPRRSQETQYF	TGTGCCAGCAGCCCCCGGCGGTCCCAAGAGACCCAGTACTTC
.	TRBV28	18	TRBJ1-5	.	CASTLGIGKEYSNQPQHF	TGTGCCAGCACCCTCGGGATTGGTAAGGAATATAGCAATCAGCCCCAGCATTTT
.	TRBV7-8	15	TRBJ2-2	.	CASSLGRGPTGELFF	TGTGCCAGCAGCTTAGGGAGGGGACCCACCGGGGAGCTGTTTTTT
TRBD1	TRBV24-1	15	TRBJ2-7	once	CATSDDTGQGYEQYF	TGTGCCACCAGTGATGACACGGGACAGGGCTACGAGCAGTACTTC
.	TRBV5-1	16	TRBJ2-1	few	CASSSLQVSSYNEQFF	TGCGCCAGCAGCTCGCTACAGGTCAGCTCCTACAATGAGCAGTTCTTC
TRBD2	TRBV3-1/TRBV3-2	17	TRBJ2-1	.	CASSQDRASGRGNEQFF	TGTGCCAGCAGCCAAGATCGCGCTAGCGGGAGGGGCAATGAGCAGTTCTTC
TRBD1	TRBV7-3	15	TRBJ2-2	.	CASSEQGAGTGELFF	TGTGCCAGCAGCGAACAGGGGGCGGGCACCGGGGAGCTGTTTTTT
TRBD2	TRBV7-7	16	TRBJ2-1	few	CASSLRASGSSDEQFF	TGTGCCAGCAGCTTACGGGCTAGCGGGAGTAGCGATGAGCAGTTCTTC
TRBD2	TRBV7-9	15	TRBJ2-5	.	CASSSGLAGWETQYF	TGTGCCAGCAGCTCGGGACTAGCGGGGTGGGAGACCCAGTACTTC
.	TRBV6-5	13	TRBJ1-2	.	CASSLDRNYGYTF	TGTGCCAGCAGCCTCGACAGAAACTATGGCTACACCTTC
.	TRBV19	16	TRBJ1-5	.	CASSIVGRSGNQPQHF	TGTGCCAGTAGTATAGTTGGCCGGAGTGGCAATCAGCCCCAGCATTTT
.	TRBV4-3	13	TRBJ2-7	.	CASSPARGYEQYF	TGCGCCAGCAGCCCCGCACGCGGCTACGAGCAGTACTTC
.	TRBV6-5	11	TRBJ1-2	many	CASRQVYGYTF	TGTGCCAGCCGACAGGTCTATGGCTACACCTTC
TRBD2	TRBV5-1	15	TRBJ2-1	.	CASSLGAGSSNEQFF	TGCGCCAGCAGCTTGGGAGCGGGAAGCTCCAATGAGCAGTTCTTC
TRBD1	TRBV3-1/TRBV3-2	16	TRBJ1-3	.	CASSPGQVSSGNTIYF	TGTGCCAGCAGCCCAGGACAGGTTAGCTCTGGAAACACCATATATTTT
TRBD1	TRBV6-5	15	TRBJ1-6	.	CASSYSQGLGSPLHF	TGTGCCAGCAGTTACTCACAGGGGTTGGGTTCACCCCTCCACTTT
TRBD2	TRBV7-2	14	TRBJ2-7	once	CASSLTSGGYEQYF	TGTGCCAGCAGCTTGACTAGCGGGGGCTACGAGCAGTACTTC
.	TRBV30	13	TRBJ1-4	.	CAWKGRKNEKLFF	TGTGCCTGGAAAGGGAGAAAAAATGAAAAACTGTTTTTT
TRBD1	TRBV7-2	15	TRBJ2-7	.	CASSPGDRRGSEQYF	TGTGCCAGCAGCCCGGGGGACAGGCGTGGTAGCGAGCAGTACTTC
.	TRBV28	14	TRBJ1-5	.	CASSLTYREQPQHF	TGTGCCAGCAGTTTGACGTATCGGGAGCAGCCCCAGCATTTT
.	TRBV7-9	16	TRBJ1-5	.	CASSLGTPQGGQPQHF	TGTGCCAGCAGCTTAGGGACCCCCCAGGGAGGTCAGCCCCAGCATTTT
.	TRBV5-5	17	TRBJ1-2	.	CASSLDELRVPLGGYTF	TGTGCCAGCAGCTTGGATGAACTCAGGGTGCCGTTAGGAGGCTACACCTTC
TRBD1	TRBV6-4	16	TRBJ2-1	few	CASSDSRGQGVYEQFF	TGTGCCAGCAGTGACTCGAGGGGACAGGGGGTATATGAGCAGTTCTTC